The 9 T cell receptor beta chains in this list originate from one sample, sequenced in a study of T cells in Graves' hyperthyroidism and ophthalmopathy (dated by TCRdb to the late 2010s). Receptors were amplified or captured by multiplex PCR. The sequencing machine was an Illumina HiSeq 2000. The TCR beta CDR3 regions were amplified from the RNA transcripts. The TCR CDR3 was subjected to a first round of RT-PCR using the HTBI primer set and the Qiagen OneStep RT-PCR kit. In TCRdb, the public reads were trimmed at Q25 with fastp and aligned with MiXCR, with productive beta chains retained. Each CDR3 protein appears once, grouped with its most common genes and DNA. Across this sample there are 480,000 or so distinct CDR3 sequences, with approximately 15% seen only once. The ten largest clones take up about 17% of the sample. Sequenced sample: blood. These receptors originate from a woman aged 18-35 years with Graves' hyperthyroidism.

This clonotype was seen ten or more times. The DNA for the CDR3 is TGTGCCAGCAGTGTGGCAGGGGTTCAGCCCCAGCATTTT. The encoded protein is CASSVAGVQPQHF. This chain links TRBV6-1 with TRBJ1-5; weak D call: TRBD1 (6 bases). The CDR3 is 13 residues long. Germline V gene lookup returns CDR1 MNHNS and CDR2 SASEGT. The ends were cut back, 4 bases at V and 6 bases at J, with 10 bases in the middle.

This clonotype was seen ten or more times. The chain recombines TRBV5-1 with TRBJ1-2; D possibly corresponds to TRBD1 (6 bases). This CDR3 region has 12 residues. CDR1 SGHRS and CDR2 YFSETQ come from the germline V gene. V lost 4 bases and J lost 6, with 10 bases in between. The CDR3 region has the DNA TGCGCCAGCAGCAACAGGGAAGATGGCTACACCTTC. Amino acids: CASSNREDGYTF.

This clonotype was observed a few times. The rearrangement joins TRBV19 to TRBJ1-2, with 7 nucleotides matching TRBD1. CDR1 and CDR2 from the germline V gene are LNHDA and SQIVND (reference sequence). This CDR3 spans 14 amino acids. V gave up 6 bases and J gave up 4 bases; unmatched junction bases: 8. The CDR3 DNA reads TGTGCCAGTAGGCCCGCAGGGGGTGGCTATGGCTACACCTTC. Its translation is CASRPAGGGYGYTF.

This clonotype came up many times. This chain uses TRBV15 with TRBJ1-3, with a tentative D call TRBD1 (5 bases). CDR1 and CDR2 from the germline V gene are LNHNV and YYDKDF (reference sequence). The CDR3 runs to 15 residues. Trimming cost V 1 base and J 1 base, with 8 bases left between them. The CDR3 DNA follows: TGTGCCACCAGCAGAGTTGGGGGATCTGGAAACACCATATATTTT. Encoded protein: CATSRVGGSGNTIYF.

This clonotype appeared a few times. V and J are TRBV19 and TRBJ1-5; D is perhaps TRBD1 (5 bases). Between the trimmed V and J ends, which lost 4 bases and 1 base, there was a span of 11 bases. The V gene's germline CDR1 is LNHDA and CDR2 SQIVND (reference sequence). This CDR3 has 15 residues. The CDR3 coding sequence is TGTGCCAGTAGTAACGGGGCTAGGAGCAATCAGCCCCAGCATTTT. Translated, it gives CASSNGARSNQPQHF.

Of note for this clonotype: A clone one base away is much larger, so this may be a read error. The rearrangement joins TRBV28 to TRBJ1-1; D not resolved. This CDR3 region has 14 residues. Germline V gene data show CDR1 as MDHEN and CDR2 as SYDVKM. The CDR3: CASSLRHLNTGAFF. CDR3 nucleotide sequence: TGTGCCAGCAGTTTAAGACACCTCAACACTGGAGCTTTCTTT. The full variable domain, completed using reference TRBV28 and TRBJ1-1, is DVKVTQSSRYLVKRTGEKVFLECVQDMDHENMFWYRQDPGLGLRLIYFSYDVKMKEKGDIPEGYSVSREKKERFSLILESASTNQTSMYLCASSLRHLNTGAFFGQGTRLTVV.

This clonotype was seen only a few times. This chain links TRBV5-1 with TRBJ2-1, with 16 bases that match TRBD2. CDR1 is SGHRS and CDR2 is YFSETQ in the germline V gene. This CDR3 region has 22 residues. Trimming at V came to 6 bases and at J to 5 bases, leaving 23 bases not matched to a gene. The chain's CDR3 is CASNDGAPGTSGRAGFHNEQFF. The CDR3 DNA reads as TGCGCCAGCAACGACGGAGCCCCCGGGACTAGCGGGAGGGCAGGGTTCCACAATGAGCAGTTCTTC.

This clonotype came up many times. V and J are TRBV7-8 and TRBJ1-5, with 7 bases aligning to TRBD1. Germline values: CDR1 SGHVS, CDR2 FQNEAQ. This CDR3 is built from 19 residues. With 5 bases clipped from V and 2 bases from J, the junction kept 18 bases outside the gene matches. This CDR3 reads CASSPRAASLTGGNQPQHF. CDR3 nucleotide sequence: TGTGCCAGCAGCCCAAGGGCAGCGTCCTTAACAGGGGGCAATCAGCCCCAGCATTTT.

V usage is TRBV7-2 and J usage is TRBJ2-3, with 10 nucleotides matching TRBD2. Germline V gene lookup returns CDR1 SGHTA and CDR2 FQGNSA. With 1 base clipped from V and 4 bases from J, the junction kept 5 bases outside the gene matches. CDR3 size: 16 residues. CDR3 in amino acids: CASSLGSAGGADTQYF. CDR3 coding DNA: TGTGCCAGCAGCTTAGGATCAGCGGGAGGGGCAGATACGCAGTATTTT.